This entry features one T cell receptor beta chain sequence. The target antigen is unknown. These data originate in a study of cytomegalovirus exposure and HLA in healthy donors. Among the 110 or so subjects of the validation cohort, separate from the approximately 700-subject first cohort, were the donors. The method was immunoSEQ multiplex PCR; TCRdb's version includes in-frame clones alone and lacks a portion of them. The sample holds 200,000 or so clones; 84% are singletons and the top ten take approximately 7%. General study points: The study labeled fewer than 200 TCR beta chains cytomegalovirus-associated.

The TCR comes from a man aged 18 to 29 in good health and CMV-seropositive. The sequenced sample consisted of PBMCs.

The CDR3 region is CASSPNQGREQYF. The DNA for the CDR3 is TGTGCCAGCAGCCCTAATCAGGGCCGCGAGCAGTACTTC. The chain links TRBV7-9 to TRBJ2-7; the D gene is possibly TRBD1 (5 bases). Trimming took 5 bases from V and 6 from J, leaving 14 bases between them. The CDR3 length is 13 residues. CDR1 is SEHNR and CDR2 is FQNEAQ in the germline V gene (reference sequence).